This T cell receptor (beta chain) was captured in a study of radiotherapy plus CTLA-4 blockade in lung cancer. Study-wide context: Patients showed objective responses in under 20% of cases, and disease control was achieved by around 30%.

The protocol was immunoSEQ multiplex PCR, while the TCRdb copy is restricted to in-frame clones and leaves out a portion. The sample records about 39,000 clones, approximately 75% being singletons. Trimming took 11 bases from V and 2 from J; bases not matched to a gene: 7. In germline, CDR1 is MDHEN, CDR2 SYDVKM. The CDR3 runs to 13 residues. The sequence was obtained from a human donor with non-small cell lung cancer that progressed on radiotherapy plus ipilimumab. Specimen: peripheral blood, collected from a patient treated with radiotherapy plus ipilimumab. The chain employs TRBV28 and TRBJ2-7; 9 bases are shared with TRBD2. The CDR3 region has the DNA TGTGCCGCGACCGGGACTAGCCCCTACGAGCAGTACTTC. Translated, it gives CAATGTSPYEQYF.